These 11 T cell receptor beta chains were all obtained from the same sample, sequenced in a study of blood T cells in healthy people across ages. Together with a sample-barcoded 5' primer, a J-beta primer mix was included in a second PCR lasting about 6 to 12 cycles. TCRdb re-analysed the 5' RACE reads in MiXCR, keeping a single row per CDR3 protein. This table has about 1.4 million distinct CDR3 sequences, approximately 63% appearing once. Input material: blood. The receptors originated from a man aged 18-30 years in good health.

This chain uses TRBV4-1 with TRBJ2-7, with 9 bases lining up with TRBD1. In germline, CDR1 is MGHRA, CDR2 YSYEKL. This CDR3 region has 13 residues. Germline trimming cut 6 bases from V and 6 bases from J; bases unmatched to any gene: 6. The CDR3 is CASRQTGGGEQYF. The CDR3 DNA reads as TGCGCCAGCAGACAGACAGGGGGGGGCGAGCAGTACTTC.

The rearrangement links TRBV7-8 to TRBJ2-5; D may be TRBD1 (5 bases). The CDR3 contains 15 residues. Germline values: CDR1 SGHVS, CDR2 FQNEAQ. Trimming removed 5 bases at V and 1 base at J, with 14 bases between. The CDR3 spells CASSGPSGPQETQYF. CDR3 bases: TGTGCCAGCAGCGGCCCGTCAGGGCCCCAAGAGACCCAGTACTTC. Complete variable domain (other parts from reference TRBV7-8 and TRBJ2-5): GAGVSQSPRYKVAKRGQDVALRCDPISGHVSLFWYQQALGQGPEFLTYFQNEAQLDKSGLPSDRFFAERPEGSVSTLKIQRTQQEDSAVYLCASSGPSGPQETQYFGPGTRLLVL.

This clonotype has a handful of counts. The chain has TRBV29-1 and TRBJ2-5; D possibly uses TRBD1 or TRBD2 (5 bases each). In germline, CDR1 is SQVTM, CDR2 ANQGSEA. Trimming shortened V by 0 bases and J by 7 bases, and 15 bases separated the two germline ends. CDR3 length equals 14 residues. Written as DNA, the CDR3 is TGCAGCGTTGAAGATCGGGGCAGGGATGGGACCCAGTACTTC. Encoded protein: CSVEDRGRDGTQYF.

The sample holds one count of this clonotype. This sequence joins TRBV27 and TRBJ2-1; D is uncertain. Looked up from germline, CDR1 is MNHEY and CDR2 is SMNVEV (reference sequence). This CDR3 is 14 amino acids long. CDR3 loop: CVSSKSLSYNEQFF. The CDR3 region has the DNA TGTGTCAGTAGTAAAAGTCTCTCCTACAATGAGCAGTTCTTC.

V gene TRBV25-1 combines with J gene TRBJ1-2; D might be TRBD1 (6 bases). V lost 5 bases to trimming and J lost 0 bases, with 25 bases between them. The CDR3 contains 19 residues. The V gene's germline CDR1 is MGHDK and CDR2 SYGVNS. In nucleotides, the CDR3 is TGTGCCAGCAGTACGAAGGTGCGAACAGGGAAAAGAGCTAACTATGGCTACACCTTC. Translating it yields CASSTKVRTGKRANYGYTF.

The chain links TRBV11-2 to TRBJ2-7, with a weak D call TRBD2 (5 bases). CDR3 length equals 12 residues. The germline V gene has CDR1 SGHAT and CDR2 FQNNGV. The V and J ends lost 2 bases and 4 bases respectively, with 6 bases between them. Here the CDR3 DNA reads TGTGCCAGCAGCTTATGGGAGTACGAGCAGTACTTC. This translates into CASSLWEYEQYF.

The V and J genes are TRBV7-9 and TRBJ1-4; D unclear. V gave up 9 bases and J gave up 3 bases, with 11 bases separating them. Germline V gene sequence: CDR1 SEHNR, CDR2 FQNEAQ (reference sequence). The CDR3 spans 13 residues. The CDR3 here is CASVRVANEKLFF. For the CDR3, the DNA is TGTGCCAGTGTTAGGGTGGCTAATGAAAAACTGTTTTTT. Filled out from reference TRBV7-9 and TRBJ1-4, the complete variable domain reads DTGVSQNPRHKITKRGQNVTFRCDPISEHNRLYWYRQTLGQGPEFLTYFQNEAQLEKSRLLSDRFSAERPKGSFSTLEIQRTEQGDSAMYLCASVRVANEKLFFGSGTQLSVL.

The CDR3, as DNA: TGTGCCAGCAGTTGGGCGACTAGCGGGGGGCCGTGTGAGCAGTTCTTC. This sequence encodes CASSWATSGGPCEQFF. The chain employs TRBV27 and TRBJ2-1; 13 bases are a match to TRBD2. Losses at the gene ends were 4 bases for V and 9 bases for J; bases not matched to a gene: 9. The CDR3 length is 16 residues. Germline V CDR1 and CDR2: MNHEY, SMNVEV (reference sequence).

The gene calls are TRBV29-1 and TRBJ2-5; a weak D match, TRBD2 (5 bases). The closer fit of TRBJ2-7 to the DNA end suggests the J call may be wrong. The germline V gene has CDR1 SQVTM and CDR2 ANQGSEA. The CDR3 is 12 residues long. CDR3 region: CSVDGLLNEQYF. In DNA, the CDR3 is TGCAGCGTTGATGGACTTCTTAACGAGCAGTACTTC.

This chain uses TRBV6-6 with TRBJ1-5; D unresolved. The CDR3 covers 15 residues. Germline CDR1 and CDR2: MNHNY and SVGAGI (reference sequence). V lost 0 bases to trimming and J lost 10 bases, with 16 bases between them. CDR3 DNA sequence: TGTGCCAGCAGTTACTCGCAGGCACGAGGCGAACCCCAGCATTTT. This codes for CASSYSQARGEPQHF.

The chain uses TRBV6-2 or TRBV6-3 and TRBJ2-1, with D unclear. CDR3 size: 11 residues. V shed 3 bases and J shed 10 bases, with 7 bases lying between them. CDR1 MNHEY and CDR2 SVGEGT come from the germline V gene. The CDR3 DNA sequence: TGTGCCAGCAGTTATGCCCGGGAGCAGTTCTTC. It translates to CASSYAREQFF.